What follows are 29 T cell receptor beta chains derived from one specimen sequenced in a study of human T cells and chemical hapten exposure (dated by TCRdb to about 2021). This sample's time point label indicates: patch test 3, about 24 weeks after DPC sensitization. Interpreted using the paper, the treatment or condition label stands for: therapeutic diphenylcyclopropenone sensitization with weekly scalp DPC. The library was built by means of RACE. The sequencing machine was a NextSeq 500. TCRdb reworked the public reads: Q25 trimming with fastp, MiXCR clone assembly, productive beta chains retained. Entries are consolidated by CDR3 protein sequence, retaining the most common genes and DNA. For this sample there are about 82,000 distinct CDR3 sequences; approximately 12% appear just once. Clones ranked in the top ten supply approximately 5.2% of the sample. This specimen consisted of whole blood, obtained in connection with sensitization to the hapten diphenylcyclopropenone (DPC). The receptors derive from a woman aged 45 to 65 with alopecia areata. Some clones in this sample may be carry-over from other donors' samples.

The chain has TRBV3-1 and TRBJ2-1; TRBD1 aligns across 9 bases. V shed 4 bases, J shed 10 bases, and the junction held 20 bases outside the gene matches. This CDR3 region has 18 residues. Germline loops: CDR1 LGHDT, CDR2 YNNKEL (reference sequence). CDR3 in amino acids: CASSPSIPGQGYNVEQFF. The CDR3 region has the DNA TGTGCCAGCAGCCCATCAATCCCGGGACAGGGATACAATGTGGAGCAGTTCTTC.

This clonotype has ten or more counts. The rearrangement uses TRBV20-1 and TRBJ2-5; D call uncertain. V lost 6 bases and J 4 bases, leaving 24 bases between the germline ends. The CDR3 runs 16 residues. Germline lookup yields CDR1 DFQATT and CDR2 SNEGSKA (reference sequence). This chain's CDR3 is CSAKPARNLVAETQYF. CDR3 DNA: TGCAGTGCAAAACCCGCCCGCAACTTGGTGGCAGAGACCCAGTACTTC.

The chain couples TRBV9 to TRBJ2-2; TRBD2 might be the D (6 bases). V was shortened by 2 bases and J by 4 bases, with 12 bases between the two germline ends. The CDR3 consists of 15 residues. CDR1 and CDR2 from the germline V gene are SGDLS and YYNGEE. The CDR3 protein is CASSVLAELTGELFF. The CDR3 DNA follows: TGTGCCAGCAGCGTTTTAGCGGAGCTCACCGGGGAGCTGTTTTTT.

This clonotype was counted a few times. The chain recombines TRBV6-4 with TRBJ2-2; D ambiguous. The V gene lost 6 bases and the J gene lost 4 bases, with 9 bases spanning the gap. This CDR3 has 13 residues. Germline assignment: CDR1 MRHNA and CDR2 SNTAGT. DNA of the CDR3: TGTGCCAGCAGAAACATCTCCACCGGGGAGCTGTTTTTT. It encodes CASRNISTGELFF.

In its sample, this clonotype was seen many times. The rearrangement uses TRBV20-1 and TRBJ2-7; the match to TRBD2 covers 12 bases. Germline-derived CDR1 and CDR2 are DFQATT and SNEGSKA (reference sequence). CDR3 length equals 12 residues. J gave up 4 bases and V 6 bases, and 1 base lay outside the gene matches. The CDR3 region has the DNA TGCAGTGCCGGACTAGCGGGATACGAGCAGTACTTC. Its translation: CSAGLAGYEQYF.

This clonotype was found a few times. This sequence joins TRBV7-6 and TRBJ1-1; D is unclear. Trimming shortened V by 0 bases and J by 7 bases, and 9 bases separated the two germline ends. This CDR3 is built from 13 residues. In germline, CDR1 is SGHVS, CDR2 FNYEAQ. CDR3 DNA: TGTGCCAGCAGCTTAGCGCTCCAGAGTGAAGCTTTCTTT. Its translation is CASSLALQSEAFF.

The chain is built from TRBV2 and TRBJ1-1; TRBD1 matches 8 bases. V was pared by 2 bases and J by 5 bases, with 4 bases of the junction left unmatched. CDR1 and CDR2 from the germline V gene are SNHLY and FYNNEI. The CDR3 is 14 amino acids. CDR3 residues: CASSEQGARTEAFF. The CDR3 nucleotides are TGTGCCAGCAGTGAACAGGGGGCGAGGACTGAAGCTTTCTTT.

A few counts support this clonotype. The chain is built from TRBV3-1 and TRBJ1-1; 8 positions agree with TRBD1. V shed 3 bases and J 5 bases; nucleotides not matched to a gene: 17. Germline lookup yields CDR1 LGHDT and CDR2 YNNKEL (reference sequence). There are 18 residues in the CDR3. DNA of the CDR3: TGTGCCAGCAGCCACCTCCGAGGACAGGGAAGATCTCGGACTGAAGCTTTCTTT. This encodes CASSHLRGQGRSRTEAFF.

The CDR3 DNA reads TGCAGCGTCAATTTCGGACTAGCGGGGGGTATCGAGCAGTACTTC. It codes for CSVNFGLAGGIEQYF. The chain joins TRBV29-1 to TRBJ2-7; the match to TRBD2 covers 14 bases. Germline assignment: CDR1 SQVTM and CDR2 ANQGSEA. Losses at the gene ends were 6 bases for V and 6 bases for J; bases not matched to a gene: 10. CDR3 length: 15 amino acids.

This clonotype appeared a few times. The V call is TRBV29-1, the J call TRBJ2-7, with a possible D match to TRBD2 (6 bases). Germline V CDR1 and CDR2: SQVTM, ANQGSEA. The CDR3 has 11 amino acids. V was cut by 6 bases and J by 1 base, with 7 bases left in between. CDR3 nucleotides: TGCAGCGTGGGACTTTCCTACGAGCAGTACTTC. Translating gives CSVGLSYEQYF.

The chain joins TRBV7-2 to TRBJ2-3, with D perhaps TRBD2 (6 bases). The germline gives CDR1 SGHTA, CDR2 FQGNSA. Trimming left V 5 bases short and J 7 bases short, with 13 bases between. The CDR3 is 13 amino acids. The CDR3 sequence is CASSPPGLHTQYF. CDR3 coding DNA: TGTGCCAGCAGCCCCCCGGGACTTCATACGCAGTATTTT. Full variable domain (rest looked up from reference TRBV7-2 and TRBJ2-3): GAGVSQSPSNKVTEKGKDVELRCDPISGHTALYWYRQSLGQGLEFLIYFQGNSAPDKSGLPSDRFSAERTGGSVSTLTIQRTQQEDSAVYLCASSPPGLHTQYFGPGTRLTVL.

This clonotype showed up many times. DNA of the CDR3: TGCAGCGTTGAGACCGGCCTGGTCTATGGCTACACCTTC. This translates into CSVETGLVYGYTF. The chain combines TRBV29-1 with TRBJ1-2; D unresolved. Deletions cut 3 bases from V and 4 bases from J, with 12 bases between. CDR3 length: 13 residues. The V gene's germline CDR1 is SQVTM and CDR2 ANQGSEA.

This clonotype has just a few counts. The chain couples TRBV11-2 to TRBJ2-1; D not certain. CDR3 size: 13 residues. Germline loops: CDR1 SGHAT, CDR2 FQNNGV. Trimming cost V 1 base and J 7 bases, with 8 bases left between them. The DNA of the CDR3 is TGTGCCAGCAGCTTAGGTTCTGGGAATGAGCAGTTCTTC. It yields the protein CASSLGSGNEQFF. Filled out from reference TRBV11-2 and TRBJ2-1, the complete variable domain reads EAGVAQSPRYKIIEKRQSVAFWCNPISGHATLYWYQQILGQGPKLLIQFQNNGVVDDSQLPKDRFSAERLKGVDSTLKIQPAKLEDSAVYLCASSLGSGNEQFFGPGTRLTVL.

The chain couples TRBV6-1 to TRBJ2-3, with D uncertain. Germline V gives CDR1 MNHNS, CDR2 SASEGT. The CDR3 runs to 16 residues. Trimming stripped 0 bases from V and 2 bases from J, with 12 bases between. CDR3 nucleotide sequence: TGTGCCAGCAGTGAAGCAACTTCTTCCCCCACAGATACGCAGTATTTT. Translating gives CASSEATSSPTDTQYF.

This clonotype was seen ten or more times. The chain is built from TRBV28 and TRBJ1-5; 8 bases match TRBD1. CDR1 is MDHEN and CDR2 is SYDVKM in the germline V gene. The CDR3 spans 16 residues. V shed 6 bases and J 6 bases; nucleotides not matched to a gene: 13. As DNA, the CDR3 is TGTGCCAGCAGAATTACCCGGACAGGGTTGGGTCAGCCCCAGCATTTT. It codes for CASRITRTGLGQPQHF.

J is TRBJ1-4 and V is TRBV10-3; 8 nucleotides match TRBD1. The length of the CDR3 is 14 residues. Germline trimming cut 10 bases from V and 2 bases from J; bases unmatched to any gene: 6. CDR1 and CDR2 from the germline V gene are ENHRY and SYGVKD. CDR3 bases: TGTGCCACCGGACAGGGAGGTACTAATGAAAAACTGTTTTTT. Protein sequence: CATGQGGTNEKLFF.

There are a few counts of this clonotype. V usage is TRBV6-1 and J usage is TRBJ2-1; possible D gene TRBD2, 6 bases. The CDR3 sequence is 13 residues long. The V end was cut by 6 bases, the J end by 3 bases, with 9 bases between. CDR1 is MNHNS, CDR2 SASEGT, per germline. The CDR3 DNA sequence: TGTGCCAGCAGGGACTATCTCTACAATGAGCAGTTCTTC. Its translation is CASRDYLYNEQFF.

This clonotype has a count of ten or more. V is TRBV10-2 and J is TRBJ2-4, with D perhaps TRBD1 or TRBD2 (5 bases each). This CDR3 has 13 residues. With 7 bases removed from V and 5 bases from J, the gap between germline ends came to 12 bases. The germline CDR1 and CDR2 sequences are WSHSY and SAAADI. In nucleotides, the CDR3 is TGCGCCAGCAATACGCAGGGACAAAACATTCAGTACTTC. Translated: CASNTQGQNIQYF.

This clonotype came up many times. The chain carries TRBV20-1 and TRBJ1-2; 7 bases agree with TRBD1. Germline CDR1 DFQATT, CDR2 SNEGSKA (reference sequence). The CDR3 is 14 residues long. With 4 bases clipped from V and 3 bases from J, the junction kept 8 bases outside the gene matches. The CDR3 sequence: CSATTDRSYYGYTF. In nucleotides, the CDR3 is TGCAGTGCTACCACGGACAGGAGCTACTATGGCTACACCTTC.

This clonotype was observed a few times. V gene TRBV7-2 combines with J gene TRBJ2-1; perhaps TRBD1 as D (5 bases). The CDR3 runs 17 residues. Trimming shortened V by 1 base and J by 3 bases, and 16 bases separated the two germline ends. Germline CDR1 SGHTA, CDR2 FQGNSA. The chain's CDR3 is CASSLGVVQADYNEQFF. The CDR3 DNA reads as TGTGCCAGCAGCTTAGGAGTCGTACAGGCAGACTACAATGAGCAGTTCTTC.

In this sample, this clonotype turned up a few times. This chain connects TRBV11-3 to TRBJ2-1, with D possibly being TRBD2 (8 bases). Between the trimmed V and J ends, which lost 0 bases and 9 bases, there was a span of 15 bases. The CDR3 sequence is 15 residues long. Germline V CDR1 and CDR2: SGHNT, YENEEA. The CDR3 nucleotides read TGTGCCAGCAGCTTAGAACTAGCGGCAGGGGGTGAGCAGTTCTTC. Protein sequence: CASSLELAAGGEQFF.

The chain joins TRBV7-2 to TRBJ1-2; D is undetermined. Per the germline V gene, CDR1 is SGHTA and CDR2 is FQGNSA. Trimming pared 1 base from V and 0 bases from J, leaving 6 bases between. The CDR3 runs to 14 residues. The CDR3 DNA is TGTGCCAGCAGCTTAGAAGCCACTAACTATGGCTACACCTTC. It specifies CASSLEATNYGYTF.

The chain carries TRBV18 and TRBJ1-5, with TRBD1 matching over 7 bases. Germline assignment: CDR1 KGHSH and CDR2 LQKENI. Trimming cost V 1 base and J 0 bases; bases outside gene matches: 3. The CDR3 consists of 16 residues. CDR3 region: CASSPQGTVSNQPQHF. CDR3 DNA sequence: TGTGCCAGCTCACCACAGGGGACAGTTAGCAATCAGCCCCAGCATTTT.

The CDR3 bases are TGTGCCAGCAGCTTGGGACTAGCGGGAGTTGTGGATGAGCAGTTCTTC. It encodes CASSLGLAGVVDEQFF. This sequence joins TRBV7-9 and TRBJ2-1; 14 bases match TRBD2. The CDR3 consists of 16 residues. Germline V lookup: CDR1 SEHNR, CDR2 FQNEAQ (reference sequence). J was trimmed by 8 bases and V by 3 bases; bases with no gene match: 6.

The gene calls are TRBV6-1 and TRBJ2-5; 8 bases map to TRBD2. There are 16 residues in the CDR3. V lost 4 bases to trimming and J lost 2 bases; unmatched junction nucleotides: 9. Germline-derived CDR1 and CDR2 are MNHNS and SASEGT. The CDR3 bases are TGTGCCAGCAGTGCCTTAGCGGGGTTTGTACAAGAGACCCAGTACTTC. Its protein product is CASSALAGFVQETQYF.

This CDR3 is CSALGANVLTF. As DNA, the CDR3 is TGCAGCGCCCTGGGGGCCAACGTCCTGACTTTC. The chain employs TRBV29-1 and TRBJ2-6, with no clear D. This CDR3 is built from 11 residues. The germline V gene has CDR1 SQVTM and CDR2 ANQGSEA. V lost 7 bases to trimming and J lost 4 bases, with 5 bases between them.

This sequence joins TRBV18 and TRBJ1-4; D is perhaps TRBD1 (6 bases). Germline V gene lookup returns CDR1 KGHSH and CDR2 LQKENI. This CDR3 has 15 residues. V shed 1 base and J shed 7 bases, with 13 bases lying between them. CDR3 amino acids: CASSPLGQGSEKLFF. In DNA, the CDR3 is TGTGCCAGCTCACCACTCGGCCAGGGGAGTGAAAAACTGTTTTTT.

This clonotype has at least ten counts. V is TRBV29-1 and J is TRBJ2-6, with unresolved D. Per germline, CDR1 SQVTM and CDR2 ANQGSEA. The CDR3 is 13 amino acids. The germline V and J ends were trimmed by 6 bases and 0 bases, with 6 bases remaining between them. For the CDR3, the DNA is TGCAGCGTAGGAGCCTCTGGGGCCAACGTCCTGACTTTC. Translation gives CSVGASGANVLTF.

CDR3 amino acids: CAISETPQVGKLFF. DNA of the CDR3: TGTGCCATCAGTGAGACACCCCAGGTCGGAAAACTGTTTTTT. The rearrangement uses TRBV10-3 and TRBJ1-4; D gene ambiguous. The CDR3 runs to 14 residues. Germline V CDR1 and CDR2: ENHRY, SYGVKD. Deletions cut 2 bases from V and 10 bases from J, with 14 bases between.